This T cell receptor (beta chain) was documented in a study of cytomegalovirus exposure and HLA in healthy donors. Study-wide context: One earlier analysis, a look at approximately 190 million T cells, found approximately 120 million unique TCR beta sequences. Regarding the study as a whole: Per a prior analysis, the majority of TCR beta V segments were productive roughly 87% or roughly 30% of the time. Trimming of TCR beta V- and J-genes showed a link, identified in a later analysis, to a missense DCLRE1C variant. The sole available immune exposure information was CMV serostatus.

It was with 60 Vbeta and 13 Jbeta primers that the PCR ran. Some clones are missing from TCRdb's copy, which holds only in-frame ones; the method was immunoSEQ multiplex PCR. This repertoire shows 150,000 to 200,000 clones, around 82% found once; its top ten account for 0.38%. Germline lookup yields CDR1 SGHVS and CDR2 FQNEAQ. CDR3 size: 14 residues. The count of this clone is one. Antigen unknown. At one boundary the junction diverges from the germline segment, which might be a read error. The chain joins TRBV7-8 to TRBJ2-5; a weak D match, TRBD2 (5 bases). The origin of this receptor is a boy under 10 years old in good health and CMV-seronegative. The sequenced sample was PBMCs. Written as DNA, the CDR3 is TGTGCCAACAGCTTAGAATCTGAGGGAGAGACCCAGTACTTC. Translated, it gives CANSLESEGETQYF.